This T cell receptor beta chain was profiled in a study of cytotoxic CD8 clonotypes in ibrutinib-treated CLL. Overall study context: The authors obtained response samples at a median of about 12 months of treatment, range 6 to 36.

With respect to this clone: Its antigen is still unknown.

Findings of the study overall: Clonality increased with ibrutinib response but returned toward baseline at progression. With treatment, public clonotypes, which were uncommon, either contracted or remained stable.

The length of the CDR3 is 14 residues. The germline V gene has CDR1 SGHRS and CDR2 YFSETQ. V was pared by 2 bases and J by 3 bases, with 3 bases of the junction left unmatched. Produced via immunoSEQ multiplex PCR; TCRdb's table is partial and in-frame only. Of around 140,000 clones in the sample, around 84% were seen once. The chain recombines TRBV5-1 with TRBJ2-7; 9 bases match TRBD2. This TCR came from a human donor with chronic lymphocytic leukemia. The specimen comprised PBMCs, sampled after 36 months of ibrutinib treatment. DNA of the CDR3: TGCGCCAGCAGCTTTAGCGGGAGAGACTACGAGCAGTACTTC. It specifies CASSFSGRDYEQYF.